This T cell receptor (beta chain) was recorded in a study of glioma-infiltrating T cells. Study-level points and caveats: Non-neoplastic patients had below-expected tissue-blood divergence, while all gliomas exceeded expectation. Tissue and blood shared very few CDR3 sequences.

TCR alpha and beta CDR3 regions were amplified from RNA using iRepertoire nested multiplex PCR. Input was 100-400 ng of tissue mRNA or PBMC total RNA. Using its own MiXCR run on the multiplex PCR reads, TCRdb lists one record per CDR3 protein. The sample shows around 99,000 distinct CDR3 sequences, less than 30% of them seen only once. This clonotype was seen many times. The antigen remains unidentified. Sequences were obtained from glioma tissue, nonneoplastic brain tissue, or PBMCs (not recorded which). This clonotype was obtained from a human donor with low-grade glioma or glioblastoma, undergoing nonglioma brain surgery, or in good health (not recorded which).

In nucleotides, the CDR3 is TGTGCCAGCTCGCCAGGGACGGGGCCCTACGAGCAGTACTTC. Translation: CASSPGTGPYEQYF. The V call is TRBV18, the J call TRBJ2-7; either TRBD1 or TRBD2 may fit D (5 bases each). Between the trimmed V and J ends, which lost 6 bases and 2 bases, there was a span of 14 bases. The CDR3 sequence is 14 residues long. Germline assignment: CDR1 KGHSH and CDR2 LQKENI.